This T cell receptor (beta chain) was sequenced for a study of blood T cell repertoires in COVID-19. Living in about two dozen US areas, the participants were between 18 and 89 years of age. Recovery meant two consecutive negative NP/OP PCR tests, professional clearance, or resolved symptoms. Sequencing used immunoSEQ multiplex PCR; TCRdb keeps in-frame clones, though not all of them. The sample yields more than 200,000 clones, roughly 80% seen once. CDR1 and CDR2 from the germline V gene are SGHAT and FQNNGV. The CDR3 runs 15 residues. Trimming cost V 5 bases and J 3 bases, with 17 bases left between them.

The genes are TRBV11-2 and TRBJ2-7; TRBD1 might be the D (5 bases). The sequence came from a man in his 60s who had recovered from COVID-19. Sequenced material: PBMCs or T cells enriched from blood (not recorded which). This CDR3 is CASSLTGPQDYEQYF. The CDR3 DNA reads TGTGCCAGCAGCCTCACAGGCCCCCAAGACTACGAGCAGTACTTC.